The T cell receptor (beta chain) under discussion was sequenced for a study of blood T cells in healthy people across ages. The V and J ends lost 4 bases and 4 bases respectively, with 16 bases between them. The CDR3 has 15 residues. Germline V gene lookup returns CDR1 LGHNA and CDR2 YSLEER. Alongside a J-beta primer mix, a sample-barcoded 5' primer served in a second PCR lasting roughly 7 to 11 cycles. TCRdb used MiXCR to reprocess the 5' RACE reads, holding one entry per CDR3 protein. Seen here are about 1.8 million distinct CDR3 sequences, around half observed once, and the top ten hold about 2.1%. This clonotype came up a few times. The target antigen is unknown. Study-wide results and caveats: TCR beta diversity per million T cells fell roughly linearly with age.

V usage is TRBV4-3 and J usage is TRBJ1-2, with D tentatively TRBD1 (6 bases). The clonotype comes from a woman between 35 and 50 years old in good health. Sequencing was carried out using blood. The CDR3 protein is CASSLEAGQIYGYTF. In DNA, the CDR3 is TGCGCCAGCAGCCTTGAGGCAGGACAGATCTATGGCTACACCTTC.